One and the same sample provided the 19 T cell receptor beta chains below, sequenced in a study of a mutant IDH1 vaccine in newly diagnosed glioma. As for time point: week 47, end of study. The investigators gave 300 ug of mutant IDH1 20-mer peptide in each vaccine dose, together with topical imiquimod. Their recognized antigens are unknown. Libraries were prepared by immunoSEQ multiplex PCR; TCRdb keeps only in-frame clonotypes and omits some of them. The profile shows 30,000 to 40,000 clones, more than 80% of them singletons. Sequencing was performed on PBMCs, taken from a glioma patient whose treatment included an IDH1 peptide vaccine. These receptors were obtained from a woman between 40 and 50 years old with glioma.

The genes are TRBV29-1 and TRBJ2-7; D possibly corresponds to TRBD2 (5 bases). This CDR3 is 11 amino acids long. V shed 7 bases and J shed 2 bases, with 9 bases lying between them. Germline CDR1 SQVTM, CDR2 ANQGSEA. DNA for the CDR3: TGCAGCGCAGCGGACCCCTACGAGCAGTACTTC. Its translation: CSAADPYEQYF.

The chain is built from TRBV7-9 and TRBJ2-3; 11 nucleotides line up with TRBD2. This CDR3 has 14 residues. Trimming at V came to 1 base and at J to 6 bases, leaving 0 bases not matched to a gene. Germline V lookup: CDR1 SEHNR, CDR2 FQNEAQ (reference sequence). Written as DNA, the CDR3 is TGTGCCAGCAGCTTAGGACTAGCGGGGGATACGCAGTATTTT. Residues: CASSLGLAGDTQYF.

The V gene is TRBV5-1, the J gene TRBJ2-4; 7 bases align to TRBD1. The germline gives CDR1 SGHRS, CDR2 YFSETQ. V lost 0 bases and J lost 8; bases outside the gene matches: 2. This CDR3 has 13 amino acids. CDR3 coding DNA: TGCGCCAGCAGCTTGGGGGACAGCGACATTCAGTACTTC. Encoded protein: CASSLGDSDIQYF.

This chain joins TRBV2 and TRBJ2-7; 8 bases agree with TRBD2. CDR1 SNHLY and CDR2 FYNNEI come from the germline V gene. The CDR3 consists of 13 residues. V was pared by 11 bases and J by 3 bases, with 9 bases of the junction left unmatched. This CDR3 is CAGDSGTNYEQYF. The CDR3 coding sequence is TGTGCCGGAGATAGCGGGACCAACTACGAGCAGTACTTC.

The gene calls are TRBV5-4 and TRBJ1-4; TRBD1 matches at 9 bases. CDR1 and CDR2 from the germline V gene are SGHNT and YYREEE (reference sequence). This CDR3 is 16 amino acids long. The trim removed 0 bases at V and 7 bases at J, leaving 7 bases unmatched. CDR3 region: CASSLAGGQGREKLFF. CDR3 nucleotides: TGTGCCAGCAGCTTGGCCGGGGGACAGGGTCGTGAAAAACTGTTTTTT.

For the CDR3, the DNA is TGTGCCAGCACCACGGCCCAGGTAGCCACTGAAGCTTTCTTT. It yields the protein CASTTAQVATEAFF. The rearrangement joins TRBV2 to TRBJ1-1; D not resolved. Trimming stripped 7 bases from V and 4 bases from J, with 16 bases between. CDR3 length: 14 amino acids. In germline, CDR1 is SNHLY, CDR2 FYNNEI. Full variable domain (rest looked up from reference TRBV2 and TRBJ1-1): EPEVTQTPSHQVTQMGQEVILRCVPISNHLYFYWYRQILGQKVEFLVSFYNNEISEKSEIFDDQFSVERPDGSNFTLKIRSTKLEDSAMYFCASTTAQVATEAFFGQGTRLTVV.

The rearrangement links TRBV4-1 to TRBJ2-7; 7 bases are shared with TRBD2. The CDR3 consists of 14 residues. Trimming at V came to 1 base and at J to 7 bases, leaving 7 bases not matched to a gene. In germline, CDR1 is MGHRA, CDR2 YSYEKL. The CDR3 sequence: CASSQARLAGEQYF. CDR3 coding DNA: TGCGCCAGCAGCCAAGCAAGACTAGCCGGGGAGCAGTACTTC.

The genes are TRBV6-5 and TRBJ2-1, with 7 bases identical to TRBD2. From germline, CDR1 is MNHEY and CDR2 SVGAGI. This CDR3 has 15 residues. Germline trimming cut 6 bases from V and 0 bases from J; bases unmatched to any gene: 5. The CDR3 bases are TGTGCCAGCAGCCTAGCGGACGGCTCCTACAATGAGCAGTTCTTC. Protein sequence: CASSLADGSYNEQFF.

The chain combines TRBV7-6 with TRBJ2-3; 7 bases line up with TRBD2. Looked up from germline, CDR1 is SGHVS and CDR2 is FNYEAQ. The junction had 11 bases not matched to a gene; V was cut back by 4 bases and J by 1 base. The CDR3 consists of 17 residues. DNA of the CDR3: TGTGCCAGCAGCTCCACCACTCTAGCGGTCGGCACAGATACGCAGTATTTT. Its translation is CASSSTTLAVGTDTQYF.

CDR3 nucleotide sequence: TGCGCCAGCAGCAGCAGGACTTCCGGGACAGGGCGCTCGACAAGGAAAGAGACCCAGTACTTC. Protein sequence: CASSSRTSGTGRSTRKETQYF. The rearrangement links TRBV5-1 to TRBJ2-5, with TRBD1 matching 9 bases. The CDR3 is made up of 21 amino acids. The germline V gene has CDR1 SGHRS and CDR2 YFSETQ. V shed 4 bases, J shed 3 bases, and the junction held 25 bases outside the gene matches. The full variable domain, in which reference TRBV5-1 and TRBJ2-5 provide the parts outside the CDR3, is KAGVTQTPRYLIKTRGQQVTLSCSPISGHRSVSWYQQTPGQGLQFLFEYFSETQRNKGNFPGRFSGRQFSNSRSEMNVSTLELGDSALYLCASSSRTSGTGRSTRKETQYFGPGTRLLVL.

The rearrangement joins TRBV5-1 to TRBJ2-7; D unclear. CDR1 is SGHRS and CDR2 is YFSETQ in the germline V gene. V dropped 0 bases and J dropped 5 bases, with 12 bases sitting between them. CDR3 length: 14 amino acids. CDR3 sequence (DNA): TGCGCCAGCAGCTTGGATTCCCCCAGGAACGAGCAGTACTTC. Translated: CASSLDSPRNEQYF.

This rearrangement joins TRBV5-1 to TRBJ2-5, with 16 nucleotides matching TRBD2. J lost 0 bases, V lost 4 bases, and 6 bases had no gene match. CDR1 is SGHRS and CDR2 is YFSETQ in the germline V gene. CDR3 size: 18 residues. For the CDR3, the DNA is TGCGCCAGCAGCCCCGGGACTAGCGGGGGGGGGTACCAAGAGACCCAGTACTTC. Translating it yields CASSPGTSGGGYQETQYF.

The chain joins TRBV5-4 to TRBJ1-2, with D uncertain. Trimming cost V 0 bases and J 4 bases, with 13 bases left between them. Germline CDR1 and CDR2: SGHNT and YYREEE (reference sequence). This CDR3 spans 15 amino acids. In nucleotides, the CDR3 is TGTGCCAGCAGCTTGGAGCTGGGAGTAAGCTATGGCTACACCTTC. Its protein is CASSLELGVSYGYTF.

This clone was detected a few times. The chain joins TRBV19 to TRBJ1-5, with D uncertain. This CDR3 has 17 amino acids. V was clipped by 3 bases and J by 0 bases, with 15 bases between them. CDR1 is LNHDA, CDR2 SQIVND, per germline (reference sequence). The CDR3 coding sequence is TGTGCCAGTAGTATTCTAGGCCTGACCCATAGCAATCAGCCCCAGCATTTT. Protein product: CASSILGLTHSNQPQHF.

The sample holds one count of this clone. CDR3: CASSREVPETQYF. CDR3 sequence (DNA): TGCGCCAGCAGCCGCGAGGTCCCAGAGACCCAGTACTTC. The J gene is TRBJ2-5, the V gene TRBV5-1; D gene unclear. The V end lost 4 bases, the J end lost 4 bases, and 11 bases lay between the germline ends. Germline V CDR1 and CDR2: SGHRS, YFSETQ. There are 13 residues in the CDR3.

V gene TRBV2 combines with J gene TRBJ2-1, with D tentatively TRBD1 (6 bases). The CDR3 loop spans 15 amino acids. CDR1 is SNHLY and CDR2 is FYNNEI in the germline V gene. Trimming stripped 4 bases from V and 5 bases from J, with 15 bases between. The CDR3 coding sequence is TGTGCCAGCAGTGGCTTGGACAGAGGGGACAATGAGCAGTTCTTC. This translates into CASSGLDRGDNEQFF. The full variable domain, rest sourced from reference TRBV2 and TRBJ2-1, is EPEVTQTPSHQVTQMGQEVILRCVPISNHLYFYWYRQILGQKVEFLVSFYNNEISEKSEIFDDQFSVERPDGSNFTLKIRSTKLEDSAMYFCASSGLDRGDNEQFFGPGTRLTVL.

This chain joins TRBV5-1 and TRBJ2-3; weak D call: TRBD1 (8 bases). Germline V gives CDR1 SGHRS, CDR2 YFSETQ. This CDR3 has 13 amino acids. Trimming shortened V by 5 bases and J by 4 bases, and 11 bases separated the two germline ends. Here the CDR3 reads CASRQGGSDTQYF. The CDR3 bases are TGCGCCAGCAGACAGGGGGGGTCAGATACGCAGTATTTT.

The J gene is TRBJ1-1, the V gene TRBV9, with TRBD1 identical over 7 bases. V shed 3 bases, J shed 1 base, and the junction held 6 bases outside the gene matches. CDR1 and CDR2 from the germline V gene are SGDLS and YYNGEE. The CDR3 contains 15 residues. CDR3 in amino acids: CASSASWTGNTEAFF. The CDR3 coding sequence is TGTGCCAGCAGCGCCTCCTGGACAGGGAACACTGAAGCTTTCTTT.

This clone is a singleton in its sample. The V call is TRBV5-4, the J call TRBJ2-7; TRBD1 is a possible D gene (6 bases). This CDR3 is 16 amino acids long. V gave up 4 bases and J gave up 3 bases, with 20 bases separating them. CDR1 and CDR2 (germline): SGHNT, YYREEE (reference sequence). CDR3 DNA sequence: TGTGCCAGCAGCCAAGAGCCAGGGGTTGGCCTCTACGAGCAGTACTTC. Residues: CASSQEPGVGLYEQYF.